One and the same sample provided the 10 T cell receptor beta chains below, sequenced in a study of circulating and synovial CD4+ cells in juvenile arthritis. The protocol was immunoSEQ multiplex PCR, while the TCRdb copy is restricted to in-frame clones and leaves out a portion. This table has over 11,000 clones, over 80% appearing once. Material: CD4+ T cells from synovial fluid. These receptors were obtained from a human patient with juvenile idiopathic arthritis. Some clones in this sample may be carry-over from other donors' samples.

V and J are TRBV7-3 and TRBJ2-2, with 7 bases that match TRBD2. Germline V gene data show CDR1 as SGHTA and CDR2 as FQGTGA. Trimming cost V 1 base and J 6 bases; bases outside gene matches: 5. The CDR3 runs 15 residues. CDR3 in amino acids: CASSLRSRGAGELFF. CDR3 sequence (DNA): TGTGCCAGCAGCTTAAGAAGCCGGGGGGCCGGGGAGCTGTTTTTT.

The CDR3 spells CASSYRGQGALGYTF. The CDR3 DNA sequence: TGTGCCAGCAGTTACCGAGGACAGGGGGCGCTTGGCTACACCTTC. The gene calls are TRBV6-5 and TRBJ1-2; 11 bases align to TRBD1. After removal of 2 bases from V and 7 bases from J, the junction contained 6 bases not matched to a gene. Germline lookup yields CDR1 MNHEY and CDR2 SVGAGI. The length of the CDR3 is 15 residues.

This clone was recorded only once. This chain joins TRBV27 and TRBJ1-1; maybe TRBD1 (6 bases). The CDR3 extends over 17 amino acids. Trimming took 2 bases from V and 4 from J, leaving 20 bases between them. Germline V lookup: CDR1 MNHEY, CDR2 SMNVEV (reference sequence). The CDR3 DNA reads TGTGCCAGCAGTTTAACAGGGTTAAGACTCATTGGCACTGAAGCTTTCTTT. It is translated as CASSLTGLRLIGTEAFF.

The CDR3 DNA is TGCAGCGGGGCCGGGGGACGGGAGCAGTTCTTC. It codes for CSGAGGREQFF. The J gene is TRBJ2-1, the V gene TRBV29-1; tentative D call: TRBD2 (6 bases). The germline gives CDR1 SQVTM, CDR2 ANQGSEA. Deletions cut 7 bases from V and 10 bases from J, with 14 bases between. The CDR3 is made up of 11 amino acids.

This chain joins TRBV27 and TRBJ2-1, with 7 bases identical to TRBD2. Germline V lookup: CDR1 MNHEY, CDR2 SMNVEV (reference sequence). There are 16 residues in the CDR3. J lost 0 bases, V lost 2 bases, and 4 bases had no gene match. The CDR3 spells CASSLVGRASYNEQFF. In DNA form, the CDR3 reads TGTGCCAGCAGTTTAGTAGGGAGGGCCTCCTACAATGAGCAGTTCTTC.

CDR3 protein: CASSENSGIYEQYF. The CDR3 DNA sequence: TGCGCCAGCAGCGAGAATAGCGGGATCTACGAGCAGTACTTC. The chain combines TRBV5-1 with TRBJ2-7, with 8 positions matching TRBD2. CDR1 and CDR2 from the germline V gene are SGHRS and YFSETQ. V lost 4 bases and J lost 3; bases outside the gene matches: 6. The CDR3 extends over 14 amino acids. Combining the CDR3 with reference TRBV5-1 and TRBJ2-7 gives the whole variable domain KAGVTQTPRYLIKTRGQQVTLSCSPISGHRSVSWYQQTPGQGLQFLFEYFSETQRNKGNFPGRFSGRQFSNSRSEMNVSTLELGDSALYLCASSENSGIYEQYFGPGTRLTVT.

The chain links TRBV27 to TRBJ1-1, with a weak D call TRBD1 (6 bases). The germline V gene has CDR1 MNHEY and CDR2 SMNVEV (reference sequence). The CDR3 consists of 14 residues. V dropped 6 bases and J dropped 1 base, with 12 bases sitting between them. The CDR3 reads CASRFHRANTEAFF. For the CDR3, the DNA is TGTGCCAGCAGGTTTCACAGGGCGAACACTGAAGCTTTCTTT.

This chain connects TRBV7-3 to TRBJ1-1; TRBD1 agrees at 7 bases. Trimming removed 2 bases from V and 4 bases from J; junction bases left unmatched: 1. The CDR3 covers 13 residues. The germline CDR1 and CDR2 sequences are SGHTA and FQGTGA. The CDR3 here is CASSLQGGTEAFF. The DNA for the CDR3 is TGTGCCAGCAGCTTACAGGGGGGCACTGAAGCTTTCTTT. The full variable domain, completed using reference TRBV7-3 and TRBJ1-1, is GAGVSQTPSNKVTEKGKYVELRCDPISGHTALYWYRQSLGQGPEFLIYFQGTGAADDSGLPNDRFFAVRPEGSVSTLKIQRTERGDSAVYLCASSLQGGTEAFFGQGTRLTVV.

The rearrangement uses TRBV1 and TRBJ2-7; TRBD2, the table's D call, lacks a check against the DNA. TRBV1 is a pseudogene locus. The CDR3 has 17 residues. The CDR3 is CTSRSTYRGGASYEQYF. The CDR3, as DNA: TGCACCAGCAGGTCCACCTACCGCGGGGGGGCTTCGTACGAGCAGTACTTC.

This clone was recorded only once. V usage is TRBV10-1 and J usage is TRBJ2-5; possibly TRBD1 for D (6 bases). The length of the CDR3 is 15 residues. Germline V CDR1 and CDR2: WNHNN, SYGVQD (reference sequence). The V end was cut by 3 bases, the J end by 5 bases, with 16 bases between. CDR3 in DNA: TGCGCCAGCAGTGAACAGGGTGTCGCCGGTGAGACCCAGTACTTC. Its translation is CASSEQGVAGETQYF.